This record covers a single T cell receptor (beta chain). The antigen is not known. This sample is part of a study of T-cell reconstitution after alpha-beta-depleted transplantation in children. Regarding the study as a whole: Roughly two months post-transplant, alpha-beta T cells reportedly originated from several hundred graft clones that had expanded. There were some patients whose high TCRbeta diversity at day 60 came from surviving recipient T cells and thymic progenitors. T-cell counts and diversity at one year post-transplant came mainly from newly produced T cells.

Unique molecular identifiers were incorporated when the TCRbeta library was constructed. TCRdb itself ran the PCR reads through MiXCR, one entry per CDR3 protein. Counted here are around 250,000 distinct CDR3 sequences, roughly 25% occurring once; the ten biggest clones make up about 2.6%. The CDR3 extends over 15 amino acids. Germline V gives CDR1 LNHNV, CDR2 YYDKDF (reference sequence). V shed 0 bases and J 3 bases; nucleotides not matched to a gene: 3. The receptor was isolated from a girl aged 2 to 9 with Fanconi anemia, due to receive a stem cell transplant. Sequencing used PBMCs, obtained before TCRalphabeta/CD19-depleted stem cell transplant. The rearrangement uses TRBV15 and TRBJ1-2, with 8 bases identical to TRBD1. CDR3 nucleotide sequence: TGTGCCACCAGCAGAGATCCGACAGGGGACTATGGCTACACCTTC. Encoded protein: CATSRDPTGDYGYTF.